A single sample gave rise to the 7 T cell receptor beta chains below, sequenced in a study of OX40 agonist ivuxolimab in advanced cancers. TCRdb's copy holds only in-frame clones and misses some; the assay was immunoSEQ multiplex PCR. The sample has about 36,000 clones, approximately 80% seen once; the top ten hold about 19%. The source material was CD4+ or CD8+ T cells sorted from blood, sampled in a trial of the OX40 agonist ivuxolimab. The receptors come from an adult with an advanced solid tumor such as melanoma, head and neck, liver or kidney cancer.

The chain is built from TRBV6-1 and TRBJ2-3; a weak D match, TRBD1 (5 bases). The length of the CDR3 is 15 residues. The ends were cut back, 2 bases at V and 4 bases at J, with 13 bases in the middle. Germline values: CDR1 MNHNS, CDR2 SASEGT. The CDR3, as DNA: TGTGCCAGCAGTGAAAGCCCCCAGGGTGCAGATACGCAGTATTTT. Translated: CASSESPQGADTQYF.

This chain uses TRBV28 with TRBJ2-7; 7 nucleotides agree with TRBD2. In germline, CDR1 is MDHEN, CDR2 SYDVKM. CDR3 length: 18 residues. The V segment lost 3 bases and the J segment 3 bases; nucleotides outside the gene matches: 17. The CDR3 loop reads CASSFLRTGTKGGYEQYF. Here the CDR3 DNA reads TGTGCCAGCAGTTTCCTCCGAACTGGGACTAAGGGAGGCTACGAGCAGTACTTC.

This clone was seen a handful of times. The CDR3 DNA follows: TGCAGCGCCTTCGACAGGAACACTGAAGCTTTCTTT. This translates into CSAFDRNTEAFF. This chain connects TRBV29-1 to TRBJ1-1, with D possibly being TRBD1 (5 bases). The V end lost 7 bases, the J end lost 1 base, and 10 bases lay between the germline ends. Germline lookup yields CDR1 SQVTM and CDR2 ANQGSEA. The length of the CDR3 is 12 residues.

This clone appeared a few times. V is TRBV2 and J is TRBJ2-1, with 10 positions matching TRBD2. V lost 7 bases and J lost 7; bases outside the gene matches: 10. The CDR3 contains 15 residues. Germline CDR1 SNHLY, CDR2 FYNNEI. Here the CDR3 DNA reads TGTGCCAGCAAGAGGGAGACTAGCGGGTGGAATGAGCAGTTCTTC. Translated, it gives CASKRETSGWNEQFF.

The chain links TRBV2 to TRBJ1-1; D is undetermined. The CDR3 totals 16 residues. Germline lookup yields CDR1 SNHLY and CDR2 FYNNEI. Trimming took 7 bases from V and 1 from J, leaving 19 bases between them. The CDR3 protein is CASNALLTTTNTEAFF. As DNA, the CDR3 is TGTGCCAGCAACGCCCTTTTGACCACCACGAACACTGAAGCTTTCTTT. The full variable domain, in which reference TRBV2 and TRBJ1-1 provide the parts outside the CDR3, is EPEVTQTPSHQVTQMGQEVILRCVPISNHLYFYWYRQILGQKVEFLVSFYNNEISEKSEIFDDQFSVERPDGSNFTLKIRSTKLEDSAMYFCASNALLTTTNTEAFFGQGTRLTVV.

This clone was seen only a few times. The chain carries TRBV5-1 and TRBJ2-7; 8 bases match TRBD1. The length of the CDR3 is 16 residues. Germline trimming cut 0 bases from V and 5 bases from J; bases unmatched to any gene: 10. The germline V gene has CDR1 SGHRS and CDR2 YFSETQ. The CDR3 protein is CASSLEGGTGSHEQYF. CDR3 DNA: TGCGCCAGCAGCTTGGAGGGCGGGACAGGATCCCACGAGCAGTACTTC.

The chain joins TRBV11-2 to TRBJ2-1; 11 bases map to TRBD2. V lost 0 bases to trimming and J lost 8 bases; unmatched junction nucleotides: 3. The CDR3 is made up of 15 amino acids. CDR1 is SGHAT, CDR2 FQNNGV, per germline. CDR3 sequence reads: CASSLELAGVYEQFF. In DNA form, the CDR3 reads TGTGCCAGCAGCTTAGAACTAGCGGGAGTCTATGAGCAGTTCTTC. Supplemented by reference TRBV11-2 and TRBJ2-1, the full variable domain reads EAGVAQSPRYKIIEKRQSVAFWCNPISGHATLYWYQQILGQGPKLLIQFQNNGVVDDSQLPKDRFSAERLKGVDSTLKIQPAKLEDSAVYLCASSLELAGVYEQFFGPGTRLTVL.